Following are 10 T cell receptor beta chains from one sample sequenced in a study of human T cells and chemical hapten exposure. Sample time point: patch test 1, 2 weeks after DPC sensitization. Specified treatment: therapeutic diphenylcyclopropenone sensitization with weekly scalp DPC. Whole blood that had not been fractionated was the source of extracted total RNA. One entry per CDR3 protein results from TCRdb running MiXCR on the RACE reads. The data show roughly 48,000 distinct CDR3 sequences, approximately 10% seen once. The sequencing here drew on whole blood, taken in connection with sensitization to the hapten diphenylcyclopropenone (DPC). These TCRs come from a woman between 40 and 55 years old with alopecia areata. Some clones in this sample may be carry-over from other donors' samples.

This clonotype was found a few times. DNA for the CDR3: TGTGCCAGCAGCTTAGTCGACAGGGGGGATCAGCCCCAGCATTTT. As protein: CASSLVDRGDQPQHF. The rearrangement joins TRBV7-2 to TRBJ1-5, with 9 bases identical to TRBD1. The junction had 3 bases not matched to a gene; V was cut back by 1 base and J by 5 bases. The CDR3 extends over 15 amino acids. Germline V lookup: CDR1 SGHTA, CDR2 FQGNSA.

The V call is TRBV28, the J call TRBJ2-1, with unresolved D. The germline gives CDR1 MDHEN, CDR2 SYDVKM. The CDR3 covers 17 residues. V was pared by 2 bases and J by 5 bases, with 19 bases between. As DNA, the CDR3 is TGTGCCAGCAGTTTAACCCGGATGATCCTCGGAGACAATGAGCAGTTCTTC. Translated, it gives CASSLTRMILGDNEQFF.

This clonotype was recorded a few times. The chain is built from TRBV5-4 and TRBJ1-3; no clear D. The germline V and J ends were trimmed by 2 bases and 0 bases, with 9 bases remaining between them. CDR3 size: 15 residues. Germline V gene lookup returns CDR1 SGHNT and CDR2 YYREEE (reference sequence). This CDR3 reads CASSFTASSGNTIYF. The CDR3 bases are TGTGCCAGCAGCTTTACCGCAAGCTCTGGAAACACCATATATTTT.

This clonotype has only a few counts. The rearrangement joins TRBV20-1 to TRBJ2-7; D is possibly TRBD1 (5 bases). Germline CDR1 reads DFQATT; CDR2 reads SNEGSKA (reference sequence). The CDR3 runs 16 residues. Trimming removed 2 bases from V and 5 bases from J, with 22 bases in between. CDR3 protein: CSARLIPGPDSNEQYF. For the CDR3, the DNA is TGCAGTGCTAGACTTATCCCGGGCCCAGACAGCAACGAGCAGTACTTC.

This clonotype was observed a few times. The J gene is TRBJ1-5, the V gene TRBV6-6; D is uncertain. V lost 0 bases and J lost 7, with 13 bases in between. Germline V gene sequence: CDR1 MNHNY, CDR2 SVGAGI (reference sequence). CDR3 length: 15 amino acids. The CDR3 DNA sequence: TGTGCCAGCAGTTACTCGCCCACCTCGGGGCAGCCCCAGCATTTT. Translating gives CASSYSPTSGQPQHF.

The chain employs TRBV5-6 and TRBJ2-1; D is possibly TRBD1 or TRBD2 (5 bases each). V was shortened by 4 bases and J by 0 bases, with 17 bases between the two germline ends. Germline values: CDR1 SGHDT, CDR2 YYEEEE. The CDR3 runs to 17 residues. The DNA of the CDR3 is TGTGCCAGCAGCCCGCTCCTCGGGGCCTCCTCCTACAATGAGCAGTTCTTC. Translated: CASSPLLGASSYNEQFF.

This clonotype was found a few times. CDR3 residues: CASSFPLAGVETQYF. The DNA for the CDR3 is TGTGCCAGCAGCTTCCCACTAGCGGGCGTGGAGACCCAGTACTTC. The J gene is TRBJ2-5, the V gene TRBV11-2; 9 bases are a match to TRBD2. Germline CDR1 SGHAT, CDR2 FQNNGV. The V gene end was trimmed by 3 bases and the J gene end by 5 bases; junction bases not matched to a gene: 7. The CDR3 contains 15 residues.

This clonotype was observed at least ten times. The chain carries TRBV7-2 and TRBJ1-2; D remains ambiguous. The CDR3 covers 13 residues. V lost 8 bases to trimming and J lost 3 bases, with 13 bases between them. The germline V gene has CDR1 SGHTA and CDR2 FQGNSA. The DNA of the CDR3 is TGTGCCAGCTCAATAGGGTTAGACTATGGCTACACCTTC. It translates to CASSIGLDYGYTF.

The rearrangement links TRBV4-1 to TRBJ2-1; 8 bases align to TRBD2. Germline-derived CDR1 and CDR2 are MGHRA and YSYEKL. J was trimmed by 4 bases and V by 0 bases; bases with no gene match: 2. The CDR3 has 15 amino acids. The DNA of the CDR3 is TGCGCCAGCAGCCAAGACGGGAGGGGGTACAATGAGCAGTTCTTC. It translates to CASSQDGRGYNEQFF.

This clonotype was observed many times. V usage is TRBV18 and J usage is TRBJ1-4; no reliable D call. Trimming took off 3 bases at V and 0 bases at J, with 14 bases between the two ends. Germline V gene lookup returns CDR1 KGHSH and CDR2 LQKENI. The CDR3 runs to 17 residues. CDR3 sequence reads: CASSPLEDFTTNEKLFF. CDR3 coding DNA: TGTGCCAGCTCACCCCTGGAAGATTTCACAACTAATGAAAAACTGTTTTTT.